The present T cell receptor beta chain was sequenced within a study of blood T cells in healthy people across ages. Findings and limits, study-wide: CMV infection status of these donors was not known. Long-lived donors had more naive CD4+ cells and higher diversity than aged donors.

Only a few counts were recorded for this clonotype. Its antigen is not identified. Primed by a sample-barcoded 5' primer and a J-beta primer mix, a second PCR proceeded for roughly 6 to 12 cycles. Template switching added a 12-random-nucleotide identifier to every cDNA molecule. TCRdb ran MiXCR on the 5' RACE reads and lists one entry per CDR3 protein. Of hundreds of thousands of distinct CDR3 sequences listed, around 30% are singletons. Each donor had roughly 10 milliliters of peripheral blood drawn. Sequencing was done on a sample of blood. This TCR was recovered from a woman older than 75 in good health.

In DNA form, the CDR3 reads TGCAGTGCGGGGGGAGGATATAGCAATCAGCCCCAGCATTTT. This encodes CSAGGGYSNQPQHF. The gene calls are TRBV20-1 and TRBJ1-5, with D possibly TRBD1 on 5 matching bases. The CDR3 runs to 14 residues. Trimming cost V 6 bases and J 0 bases, with 12 bases left between them. Germline CDR1 and CDR2: DFQATT and SNEGSKA (reference sequence).